The 28 T cell receptor beta chains below were found in one sample sequenced in a study of blood T cell repertoires in COVID-19 (dated by TCRdb to the early 2020s). The library was built by means of the immunoSEQ multiplex PCR assay. The source is immuneACCESS, and TCRdb retained only in-frame sequences with V and J called. Part of the clones is not carried over; for the studies checked, unresolved V genes explain less than half of this, and the remainder is unexplained. The sample contains over 85,000 clones, 84% of them found a single time. Over 9.5% of the sample goes to the ten largest clones. Material for sequencing was peripheral blood. These receptors were collected from a man in his forties with active or convalescent COVID-19.

This clone has just one count. The V gene is TRBV11-2, the J gene TRBJ2-5; 7 positions agree with TRBD1. V trimming: 5 bases; J trimming: 2 bases; junction bases outside the gene matches: 5. Germline V gene data show CDR1 as SGHAT and CDR2 as FQNNGV. The CDR3 is 14 amino acids. This chain's CDR3 is CASSRGQFQETQYF. The CDR3 DNA follows: TGTGCCAGCAGCAGGGGACAGTTTCAAGAGACCCAGTACTTC.

The rearrangement uses TRBV9 and TRBJ2-1; 7 positions match TRBD1. Losses at the gene ends were 0 bases for V and 3 bases for J; bases not matched to a gene: 3. The germline gives CDR1 SGDLS, CDR2 YYNGEE. The CDR3 covers 15 residues. The CDR3 is CASSVAGDSYNEQFF. CDR3 coding DNA: TGTGCCAGCAGCGTAGCCGGGGACAGCTACAATGAGCAGTTCTTC.

This clone was recorded only once. The V call is TRBV4-1, the J call TRBJ2-7; 8 bases are a match to TRBD1. The CDR3 totals 15 residues. Germline V gene data show CDR1 as MGHRA and CDR2 as YSYEKL. V gave up 1 base and J gave up 2 bases; unmatched junction bases: 4. CDR3 protein: CASSQGLQGAYEQYF. The CDR3 bases are TGCGCCAGCAGCCAAGGGCTACAGGGGGCCTACGAGCAGTACTTC.

The chain has TRBV4-2 and TRBJ2-5, with D perhaps matching TRBD2 (6 bases). Germline V gene lookup returns CDR1 LGHNA and CDR2 YNFKEQ. V lost 1 base to trimming and J lost 5 bases, with 17 bases between them. The CDR3 covers 16 residues. The CDR3 sequence: CASSQGGLGGVETQYF. CDR3 DNA: TGTGCCAGCAGCCAAGGGGGACTCGGAGGAGTGGAGACCCAGTACTTC.

The V call is TRBV19, the J call TRBJ1-5; 8 nucleotides align to TRBD1. Germline V gives CDR1 LNHDA, CDR2 SQIVND (reference sequence). The CDR3 is 15 amino acids. V shed 7 bases, J shed 7 bases, and the junction held 12 bases outside the gene matches. Here the CDR3 DNA reads TGTGCCAGTACCTCAGACGGACAGGGATGGCAGCCCCAGCATTTT. It translates to CASTSDGQGWQPQHF.

The V gene is TRBV5-1, the J gene TRBJ2-2; D gene unclear. Germline-derived CDR1 and CDR2 are SGHRS and YFSETQ. The CDR3 consists of 14 residues. Deletions cut 0 bases from V and 10 bases from J, with 13 bases between. The CDR3 here is CASSLASVPKELFF. The CDR3 nucleotides read TGCGCCAGCAGCTTGGCCAGTGTCCCCAAGGAGCTGTTTTTT.

This clone has a single count. This chain's CDR3 is CASSQEPTGNGWQPQHF. The CDR3 nucleotides are TGTGCCAGCAGCCAAGAACCCACAGGGAACGGATGGCAGCCCCAGCATTTT. The gene calls are TRBV3-1 (or the pseudogene TRBV3-2) and TRBJ1-5; weak D call: TRBD1 (6 bases). The V and J ends lost 0 bases and 7 bases respectively, with 19 bases between them. Germline values: CDR1 LGHDT, CDR2 YNNKEL (reference sequence). This CDR3 is 17 amino acids long.

V is TRBV4-3 and J is TRBJ1-3; D not resolved. Per the germline V gene, CDR1 is LGHNA and CDR2 is YSLEER. V dropped 4 bases and J dropped 0 bases, with 13 bases sitting between them. The CDR3 runs to 16 residues. The CDR3 is CASSRGLISSGNTIYF. The CDR3 DNA reads TGCGCCAGCAGCCGCGGGCTGATCAGCTCTGGAAACACCATATATTTT.

The chain combines TRBV19 with TRBJ2-3; 8 positions agree with TRBD1. Germline-derived CDR1 and CDR2 are LNHDA and SQIVND (reference sequence). The CDR3 is 15 amino acids. V lost 4 bases and J lost 2; bases outside the gene matches: 5. CDR3 loop: CASSRGQDNTDTQYF. The CDR3 region has the DNA TGTGCCAGTAGTAGGGGACAGGACAACACAGATACGCAGTATTTT.

This clone was seen only once. This rearrangement joins TRBV11-3 to TRBJ2-5; 11 nucleotides agree with TRBD1. V lost 0 bases and J lost 5; bases outside the gene matches: 8. The CDR3 consists of 17 residues. The germline V gene encodes CDR1 SGHNT and CDR2 YENEEA. DNA of the CDR3: TGTGCCAGCAGCTTAGAGGAGGGGACAGGGGGTTTTGAGACCCAGTACTTC. As protein: CASSLEEGTGGFETQYF.

The chain recombines TRBV6-5 with TRBJ1-4, with 9 nucleotides matching TRBD1. This CDR3 contains 15 residues. Germline CDR1 and CDR2: MNHEY and SVGAGI. V shed 6 bases and J 8 bases; nucleotides not matched to a gene: 10. Here the CDR3 reads CASRPPGTGNEKLFF. CDR3 bases: TGTGCCAGCAGGCCCCCCGGGACAGGGAACGAAAAACTGTTTTTT.

CDR3 in amino acids: CASSLVEGVNTEAFF. The DNA of the CDR3 is TGTGCCAGCAGCTTAGTGGAAGGGGTGAACACTGAAGCTTTCTTT. V and J are TRBV7-9 and TRBJ1-1, with a weak D call TRBD1 (5 bases). The CDR3 extends over 15 amino acids. Germline loops: CDR1 SEHNR, CDR2 FQNEAQ (reference sequence). The ends were cut back, 1 base at V and 0 bases at J, with 9 bases in the middle. The full variable domain, completed using reference TRBV7-9 and TRBJ1-1, is DTGVSQNPRHKITKRGQNVTFRCDPISEHNRLYWYRQTLGQGPEFLTYFQNEAQLEKSRLLSDRFSAERPKGSFSTLEIQRTEQGDSAMYLCASSLVEGVNTEAFFGQGTRLTVV.

Here the CDR3 DNA reads TGTGCCATCAGTGTGACAGGGGGCACTGAAGCTTTCTTT. Its translation: CAISVTGGTEAFF. The chain couples TRBV10-3 to TRBJ1-1; 9 bases map to TRBD1. Trimming took 4 bases from V and 4 from J; bases not matched to a gene: 1. The CDR3 contains 13 residues. From germline, CDR1 is ENHRY and CDR2 SYGVKD.

This chain links TRBV5-1 with TRBJ2-2; 11 nucleotides match TRBD2. Germline-derived CDR1 and CDR2 are SGHRS and YFSETQ. Trimming cost V 4 bases and J 6 bases; bases outside gene matches: 8. The CDR3 has 16 residues. CDR3 bases: TGCGCCAGCAGCGTCGGGACTAGCGGTATGGCCGGGGAGCTGTTTTTT. This encodes CASSVGTSGMAGELFF.

The J gene is TRBJ1-5, the V gene TRBV12-3 or TRBV12-4; D is perhaps TRBD1 (5 bases). Deletions cut 3 bases from V and 6 bases from J, with 9 bases between. This CDR3 comprises 13 residues. The CDR3 nucleotides are TGTGCCAGCAGTTTTGGGGCTGGTCAGCCCCAGCATTTT. Amino acids: CASSFGAGQPQHF.

The V and J genes are TRBV27 and TRBJ1-4; TRBD1 agrees at 10 bases. V shed 6 bases and J 5 bases; nucleotides not matched to a gene: 6. CDR1 and CDR2 (germline): MNHEY, SMNVEV (reference sequence). The CDR3 spans 15 residues. The CDR3 DNA reads as TGTGCCAGCAGAAGACAGGGGGCCAAGAATGAAAAACTGTTTTTT. This sequence encodes CASRRQGAKNEKLFF. The whole variable domain, filled in from reference TRBV27 and TRBJ1-4, reads EAQVTQNPRYLITVTGKKLTVTCSQNMNHEYMSWYRQDPGLGLRQIYYSMNVEVTDKGDVPEGYKVSRKEKRNFPLILESPSPNQTSLYFCASRRQGAKNEKLFFGSGTQLSVL.

This clone occurred once. CDR3 sequence: CASRGTGGRNSPLHF. The CDR3, as DNA: TGTGCCAGCAGAGGGACAGGGGGCCGGAATTCACCCCTCCACTTT. The chain couples TRBV2 to TRBJ1-6, with 12 bases aligning to TRBD1. The CDR3 extends over 15 amino acids. Losses at the gene ends were 6 bases for V and 7 bases for J; bases not matched to a gene: 4. Germline V gene lookup returns CDR1 SNHLY and CDR2 FYNNEI.

This clone was observed once. V is TRBV5-1 and J is TRBJ2-3; TRBD1 might be the D (5 bases). CDR3 size: 14 residues. V gave up 3 bases and J gave up 4 bases, with 12 bases separating them. The germline V gene encodes CDR1 SGHRS and CDR2 YFSETQ. The DNA for the CDR3 is TGCGCCAGCAGCTCTCAGGGTTTTGCAGATACGCAGTATTTT. This codes for CASSSQGFADTQYF.

This chain connects TRBV6-5 to TRBJ2-1; 11 nucleotides align to TRBD2. The ends lost 0 bases at V and 13 bases at J; junction bases unmatched: 11. Per the germline V gene, CDR1 is MNHEY and CDR2 is SVGAGI. CDR3 length: 16 amino acids. The CDR3: CASSYSSASGGNTQFF. The DNA of the CDR3 is TGTGCCAGCAGTTACTCATCCGCTAGCGGGGGGAATACTCAGTTCTTC.

CDR3 coding DNA: TGCGCCAGCAGTCGGGACAGGGGGATTAATCAGCCCCAGCATTTT. Its translation is CASSRDRGINQPQHF. This chain connects TRBV10-2 to TRBJ1-5; 11 bases are shared with TRBD1. V shed 5 bases, J shed 4 bases, and the junction held 4 bases outside the gene matches. Germline V gene data show CDR1 as WSHSY and CDR2 as SAAADI. This CDR3 spans 15 amino acids.

The genes are TRBV2 and TRBJ1-2; 8 bases fit TRBD1. Germline assignment: CDR1 SNHLY and CDR2 FYNNEI. CDR3 length: 15 residues. The J segment lost 1 base and the V segment lost 6 bases, leaving 7 bases of the junction unmatched. CDR3 sequence: CASSRETGVNYGYTF. DNA for the CDR3: TGTGCCAGCAGCCGGGAGACAGGGGTTAACTATGGCTACACCTTC.

The chain links TRBV15 to TRBJ2-7; 7 bases agree with TRBD1. J gave up 5 bases and V 8 bases, and 12 bases lay outside the gene matches. The germline CDR1 and CDR2 sequences are LNHNV and YYDKDF (reference sequence). This CDR3 has 14 residues. The CDR3 nucleotides are TGTGCCACCCGGTCCGGGACAGTCCAAAACGAGCAGTACTTC. Encoded protein: CATRSGTVQNEQYF.

The chain has TRBV5-8 and TRBJ1-6; possibly TRBD1 for D (5 bases). Germline assignment: CDR1 SGHTS and CDR2 YDEGEE. The CDR3 consists of 17 residues. The V and J ends lost 6 bases and 10 bases respectively, with 26 bases between them. CDR3 nucleotide sequence: TGTGCCAGCATAGTATCATTTGGGCGTAGGGGTCGGTCACCCCTCCACTTT. This translates into CASIVSFGRRGRSPLHF.

With respect to this clone: The same CDR3 can be traced to other DNA sequences in this sample. The gene calls are TRBV7-7 and TRBJ2-6; 7 bases are a match to TRBD1. From germline, CDR1 is SSHAT and CDR2 FNYEAQ (reference sequence). After removal of 5 bases from V and 2 bases from J, the junction contained 3 bases not matched to a gene. The CDR3 extends over 15 amino acids. DNA of the CDR3: TGTGCCAGCAGCGCAGGGGGTACTGGGGCCAACGTCCTGACTTTC. Its protein product is CASSAGGTGANVLTF.

This clone was detected only once. The gene calls are TRBV18 and TRBJ2-2; TRBD1 agrees at 7 bases. Germline loops: CDR1 KGHSH, CDR2 LQKENI. V was pared by 8 bases and J by 0 bases, with 6 bases of the junction left unmatched. The CDR3 covers 15 residues. The CDR3 is CASATGNANTGELFF. In DNA form, the CDR3 reads TGTGCCAGCGCGACAGGGAACGCGAACACCGGGGAGCTGTTTTTT.

This chain joins TRBV19 and TRBJ1-6, with unresolved D. Per the germline V gene, CDR1 is LNHDA and CDR2 is SQIVND (reference sequence). The V and J ends lost 3 bases and 8 bases respectively, with 11 bases between them. The CDR3 extends over 14 amino acids. CDR3 sequence (DNA): TGTGCCAGTAGTATCGGTCGTACAGATTCACCCCTCCACTTT. Its protein is CASSIGRTDSPLHF.

The rearrangement uses TRBV29-1 and TRBJ2-6; D remains unclear. The CDR3 has 14 residues. V gave up 7 bases and J gave up 1 base, with 11 bases separating them. Germline V CDR1 and CDR2: SQVTM, ANQGSEA. The DNA of the CDR3 is TGCAGCGCACTCGGTAGTTCTGGGGCCAACGTCCTGACTTTC. Translated: CSALGSSGANVLTF.

The chain combines TRBV18 with TRBJ2-1, with TRBD2 matching 8 bases. There are 15 residues in the CDR3. Trimming removed 6 bases from V and 5 bases from J; junction bases left unmatched: 9. The germline gives CDR1 KGHSH, CDR2 LQKENI. This CDR3 is CASSSVAGSNNEQFF. The CDR3 DNA reads as TGTGCCAGCTCCTCCGTAGCGGGGAGCAACAATGAGCAGTTCTTC.